Below are 24 T cell receptor beta chains sequenced from a single sample in a study of regulatory T cells in long-lasting Graves disease listed by TCRdb under 2021. Taken with the paper, the label for time point translates to: newly diagnosed GD, antithyroid drugs for less than 3 months. RNA was extracted from PBMCs in TRIzol for both TCR sequencing and RNA sequencing. Receptor libraries were prepared by multiplex PCR. Sequenced using an Illumina HiSeq 4000. iRepertoire HTBI primers and Arm-PCR amplification of CDR3 regions were used to construct TCR beta libraries. In-frame beta chains were kept once TCRdb had trimmed the public reads at Q25 with fastp and called clones with MiXCR. For every CDR3 protein sequence, its rows merge into one entry that carries the most common genes and DNA. The table for this sample lists 400,000 to 450,000 distinct CDR3 sequences; 16% of them were counted only once. In total, the top ten clones hold roughly a tenth of the sample.

This sample also belongs to another study, concerning T cells in Graves' hyperthyroidism and ophthalmopathy.

The specimen was peripheral blood mononuclear cells (PBMCs), collected at new diagnosis, from a patient treated with antithyroid drugs. The receptors derive from a woman in her thirties with Graves disease. Donor details come from another sample of the same person, matched by shared clones.

This clonotype occurred many times. J is TRBJ2-7 and V is TRBV6-1; the D gene is possibly TRBD2 (6 bases). Germline loops: CDR1 MNHNS, CDR2 SASEGT. Trimming removed 8 bases from V and 0 bases from J, with 11 bases in between. The CDR3 is made up of 13 amino acids. The CDR3 region has the DNA TGTGCCAGCCGGGACGGGGGCTCCTACGAGCAGTACTTC. It codes for CASRDGGSYEQYF.

This clonotype was recorded a few times. This chain links TRBV19 with TRBJ2-6; D uncertain. CDR3 size: 16 residues. Germline V gives CDR1 LNHDA, CDR2 SQIVND (reference sequence). Trimming removed 6 bases at V and 0 bases at J, with 12 bases between. CDR3 region: CASRGSGYSGANVLTF. CDR3 sequence (DNA): TGTGCCAGTAGGGGAAGTGGTTACTCTGGGGCCAACGTCCTGACTTTC. Complete variable domain (other parts from reference TRBV19 and TRBJ2-6): DGGITQSPKYLFRKEGQNVTLSCEQNLNHDAMYWYRQDPGQGLRLIYYSQIVNDFQKGDIAEGYSVSREKKESFPLTVTSAQKNPTAFYLCASRGSGYSGANVLTFGAGSRLTVL.

This clonotype was counted a few times. The chain employs TRBV10-3 and TRBJ1-6, with D possibly matching TRBD1 (6 bases). CDR1 ENHRY and CDR2 SYGVKD come from the germline V gene. CDR3 size: 17 residues. The V end was cut by 6 bases, the J end by 7 bases, with 22 bases between. CDR3 sequence: CAISRDTIGTGNSPLHF. The CDR3 nucleotides are TGTGCCATCAGCCGGGACACGATAGGCACTGGGAATTCACCCCTCCACTTT.

Comment on this clonotype: This likely traces to a read error, being one base from a far larger clone. The CDR3 nucleotides read TGTGCCAGCAGCTTCAGGAGCTCCTACAATGAGCAGTTCTTC. Its protein product is CASSFRSSYNEQFF. The J gene is TRBJ2-1, the V gene TRBV7-3; no reliable D call. CDR3 size: 14 residues. Germline V gene sequence: CDR1 SGHTA, CDR2 FQGTGA. V was trimmed by 3 bases and J by 0 bases, leaving 6 bases between them.

The chain couples TRBV7-2 to TRBJ2-7; 10 bases map to TRBD2. Germline V gene lookup returns CDR1 SGHTA and CDR2 FQGNSA. Trimming removed 5 bases from V and 4 bases from J; junction bases left unmatched: 8. This CDR3 is 15 amino acids long. The CDR3 loop reads CASSVPVAGGYEQYF. DNA for the CDR3: TGTGCCAGCAGCGTACCGGTAGCGGGAGGATACGAGCAGTACTTC.

The chain employs TRBV7-9 and TRBJ2-6; the match to TRBD2 covers 8 bases. There are 19 residues in the CDR3. Germline CDR1 and CDR2: SEHNR and FQNEAQ (reference sequence). Trimming removed 5 bases from V and 0 bases from J; junction bases left unmatched: 12. The CDR3 coding sequence is TGTGCCAGCAGCCCCCGGGCGGGGGGCTTCAGCTCTGGGGCCAACGTCCTGACTTTC. The encoded protein is CASSPRAGGFSSGANVLTF.

This clonotype was counted ten times or more. V is TRBV28 and J is TRBJ2-7; 12 bases are shared with TRBD2. This CDR3 contains 14 residues. V lost 4 bases to trimming and J lost 7 bases; unmatched junction nucleotides: 5. From germline, CDR1 is MDHEN and CDR2 SYDVKM. CDR3: CASSWTSGTIEQYF. CDR3 bases: TGTGCCAGCAGTTGGACTAGCGGGACGATAGAGCAGTACTTC.

This clonotype appeared many times. The rearrangement uses TRBV6-2 or TRBV6-3 and TRBJ1-1; a weak D match, TRBD1 (5 bases). CDR1 is MNHEY, CDR2 SVGEGT, per germline. Trimming stripped 5 bases from V and 7 bases from J, with 8 bases between. This CDR3 has 11 amino acids. The CDR3, as DNA: TGTGCCAGCAGTCGCGACAGTGAAGCTTTCTTT. This translates into CASSRDSEAFF.

This chain links TRBV7-9 with TRBJ2-7, with TRBD2 as a possible D gene (6 bases). Trimming took 3 bases from V and 3 from J, leaving 12 bases between them. The CDR3 is 14 residues long. Germline CDR1 is SEHNR and CDR2 is FQNEAQ (reference sequence). CDR3 DNA: TGTGCCAGCAGCTTCCGTTCGGGAGACTACGAGCAGTACTTC. Translated, it gives CASSFRSGDYEQYF.

A few counts support this clonotype. The rearrangement joins TRBV5-1 to TRBJ1-4; unclear D gene. Germline loops: CDR1 SGHRS, CDR2 YFSETQ. CDR3 size: 14 residues. V was shortened by 7 bases and J by 4 bases, with 14 bases between the two germline ends. The CDR3 coding sequence is TGCGCCAGCGCGGCGGGTGAGCTTAATGAAAAACTGTTTTTT. This translates into CASAAGELNEKLFF. The whole variable domain, filled in from reference TRBV5-1 and TRBJ1-4, reads KAGVTQTPRYLIKTRGQQVTLSCSPISGHRSVSWYQQTPGQGLQFLFEYFSETQRNKGNFPGRFSGRQFSNSRSEMNVSTLELGDSALYLCASAAGELNEKLFFGSGTQLSVL.

Comments on this clonotype: The junction does not match germline at one end; this may be a read error. The CDR3 bases are TGTGCCAGCAGTTACTCCCCCGGCCGGGGGTTGAGCACAGATACGCGGTATTTT. Translating gives CASSYSPGRGLSTDTRYF. V and J are TRBV6-5 and TRBJ2-3; perhaps TRBD2 as D (6 bases). Looked up from germline, CDR1 is MNHEY and CDR2 is SVGAGI. The length of the CDR3 is 18 residues.

This clonotype was detected ten times or more. The V gene is TRBV7-9, the J gene TRBJ1-1; no firm D call. In germline, CDR1 is SEHNR, CDR2 FQNEAQ (reference sequence). This CDR3 comprises 14 residues. V was clipped by 4 bases and J by 7 bases, with 16 bases between them. The chain's CDR3 is CASSWTLLEGEAFF. The CDR3 region has the DNA TGTGCCAGCAGCTGGACCCTGTTGGAGGGTGAAGCTTTCTTT.

V usage is TRBV20-1 and J usage is TRBJ1-2; D possibly corresponds to TRBD1 (6 bases). Deletions cut 1 base from V and 2 bases from J, with 14 bases between. Per germline, CDR1 DFQATT and CDR2 SNEGSKA (reference sequence). This CDR3 has 15 amino acids. The CDR3 nucleotides are TGCAGTGCTAGAGTTGCAGGGGACTCCAACTATGGCTACACCTTC. Amino acids: CSARVAGDSNYGYTF.

This clonotype occurred many times. J is TRBJ1-1 and V is TRBV5-1, with D maybe TRBD1 (5 bases). There are 16 residues in the CDR3. In germline, CDR1 is SGHRS, CDR2 YFSETQ. Trimming shortened V by 4 bases and J by 3 bases, and 19 bases separated the two germline ends. CDR3 protein: CASSPEVRSRDTEAFF. The CDR3, as DNA: TGCGCCAGCAGCCCGGAGGTGCGTAGCAGGGACACTGAAGCTTTCTTT.

This clonotype occurred many times. The junction does not match germline at one end; this may be a read error. This sequence joins TRBV2 and TRBJ2-7; perhaps TRBD1 as D (6 bases). This CDR3 has 13 amino acids. CDR1 is SNHLY, CDR2 FYNNEI, per germline. Written as DNA, the CDR3 is TGTGCCTGCAGTGGGGGCCTCTCCTACGAGCAGTACTTC. It yields the protein CACSGGLSYEQYF.

This chain joins TRBV9 and TRBJ2-1, with 10 bases aligning to TRBD2. Looked up from germline, CDR1 is SGDLS and CDR2 is YYNGEE. The ends lost 2 bases at V and 9 bases at J; junction bases unmatched: 11. The CDR3 is made up of 16 amino acids. CDR3 in amino acids: CASSVILAGLDGEQFF. The CDR3 DNA sequence: TGTGCCAGCAGCGTTATACTAGCGGGACTCGATGGTGAGCAGTTCTTC.

This clonotype was picked up a small number of times. V usage is TRBV9 and J usage is TRBJ1-1; D not resolved. V shed 1 base and J shed 5 bases, with 9 bases lying between them. This CDR3 has 13 amino acids. CDR1 and CDR2 from the germline V gene are SGDLS and YYNGEE. The DNA of the CDR3 is TGTGCCAGCAGCGTATATGTGACAACTGAAGCTTTCTTT. Its translation is CASSVYVTTEAFF.

There are many counts of this clonotype. The chain is built from TRBV2 and TRBJ2-5; D might be TRBD1 (5 bases). Germline lookup yields CDR1 SNHLY and CDR2 FYNNEI. The CDR3 loop spans 13 amino acids. V lost 3 bases to trimming and J lost 3 bases, with 8 bases between them. CDR3 in DNA: TGTGCCAGCAGTGAGGGGCAGAAAGAGACCCAGTACTTC. As protein: CASSEGQKETQYF. Complete variable domain (other parts from reference TRBV2 and TRBJ2-5): EPEVTQTPSHQVTQMGQEVILRCVPISNHLYFYWYRQILGQKVEFLVSFYNNEISEKSEIFDDQFSVERPDGSNFTLKIRSTKLEDSAMYFCASSEGQKETQYFGPGTRLLVL.

The chain joins TRBV27 to TRBJ2-7; D unclear. This CDR3 is 12 amino acids long. V lost 5 bases, J lost 5 bases, and 10 bases lay in between. Germline CDR1 MNHEY, CDR2 SMNVEV (reference sequence). This CDR3 is CASSATQDEQYF. The DNA of the CDR3 is TGTGCCAGCAGTGCGACTCAGGACGAGCAGTACTTC.

This clonotype appeared a single time. V usage is TRBV4-2 and J usage is TRBJ2-2, with a weak D call TRBD2 (5 bases). This CDR3 comprises 15 residues. From germline, CDR1 is LGHNA and CDR2 YNFKEQ. The V end was cut by 0 bases, the J end by 8 bases, with 13 bases between. For the CDR3, the DNA is TGTGCCAGCAGCCAAGAAGCCGGGTGGGAGGGGGAGCTGTTTTTT. As protein: CASSQEAGWEGELFF.

This clonotype was picked up many times. The junction and the germline gene differ at one end; a read error may be behind it. The V and J genes are TRBV2 and TRBJ2-1, with D uncertain. Germline V gene sequence: CDR1 SNHLY, CDR2 FYNNEI. The CDR3 runs to 13 residues. The CDR3 DNA sequence: TGTGCCAGCAGTGAAGAGACTCACAACGAGCAGTTCTTC. This encodes CASSEETHNEQFF.

This clonotype was counted at least ten times. The chain is built from TRBV28 and TRBJ1-5, with D hard to call. The V and J ends lost 6 bases and 5 bases respectively, with 11 bases between them. CDR1 is MDHEN and CDR2 is SYDVKM in the germline V gene. This CDR3 comprises 13 residues. CDR3 sequence reads: CASSLGGHQPQHF. As DNA, the CDR3 is TGTGCCAGCAGCTTAGGAGGGCATCAGCCCCAGCATTTT.

This clonotype was found many times. The genes are TRBV6-1 and TRBJ2-7; D is possibly TRBD1 (5 bases). The germline gives CDR1 MNHNS, CDR2 SASEGT. This CDR3 is 13 amino acids long. Trimming left V 6 bases short and J 3 bases short, with 12 bases between. CDR3 DNA sequence: TGTGCCAGCAGCCGCCCCGACAGCTACGAGCAGTACTTC. The encoded protein is CASSRPDSYEQYF.

This rearrangement joins TRBV20-1 to TRBJ2-1; TRBD2 matches 13 bases. Per germline, CDR1 DFQATT and CDR2 SNEGSKA (reference sequence). V gave up 3 bases and J gave up 9 bases; unmatched junction bases: 11. The CDR3 length is 16 residues. The DNA of the CDR3 is TGCAGTGCTAGGGATAGGACTAGCGGGAGTCTTACTGAGCAGTTCTTC. This gives the protein CSARDRTSGSLTEQFF.